This T cell receptor beta chain was observed in a study of CD8+CD57+ T cells in acquired aplastic anemia. Overall study context: Mean yield of DNA from sorted CD4+ and CD8+ cells was 3 to 3.5 ug. Study-wide points: In common between the patients and the controls were twenty-nine CD8+ CDR3 sequences.

About this clonotype: The antigen is not known.

The germline gives CDR1 SQVTM, CDR2 ANQGSEA. Trimming removed 3 bases from V and 4 bases from J; junction bases left unmatched: 10. This CDR3 region has 15 residues. Investigators profiled TCR beta VDJ and CDR3 from genomic DNA template. TCRdb independently ran MiXCR on the reads; one entry per CDR3 protein. Here the sample spans approximately 170,000 distinct CDR3 sequences, roughly half being singletons. This clonotype was obtained from a human donor in good health, serving as a control. The sample was sorted CD4+, CD8+, or CD8+CD57+ T cells (not recorded which) from PBMCs. This chain uses TRBV29-1 with TRBJ1-2, with TRBD1 identical over 8 bases. The CDR3 region is CSVDEGRGLVYGYTF. DNA for the CDR3: TGCAGCGTTGATGAGGGCAGGGGGCTTGTCTATGGCTACACCTTC.